The 25 T cell receptor beta chains below come from one sample, sequenced in a study of vaccination and CD4 T cells after COVID-19. An Oncomine TCR Beta short-read assay was used to sequence the DNA from cultured CD4+ T cells. TCRdb redid the calling of the PCR reads with MiXCR, one entry per CDR3 protein. The data show roughly 20,000 distinct CDR3 sequences, with 35% to 50% seen just once and under 9.5% held by the top ten. This sample's treatment: approximately nine-day PBMC culture with coronavirus spike peptide pools or control peptides (ViraFEST assay). Their cognate antigens are unknown. Material: CD4+ T cells from blood, cultured in vitro, obtained after SARS-CoV-2 vaccination. The receptors were gathered from a human donor who had recovered from COVID-19.

The sample holds a few counts of this clonotype. The chain carries TRBV20-1 and TRBJ2-1; TRBD2 agrees at 10 bases. The CDR3 extends over 15 amino acids. The germline CDR1 and CDR2 sequences are DFQATT and SNEGSKA (reference sequence). V was pared by 0 bases and J by 4 bases, with 3 bases of the junction left unmatched. CDR3 residues: CSARESGREYNEQFF. CDR3 DNA: TGCAGTGCTAGAGAGAGCGGGAGGGAATACAATGAGCAGTTCTTC.

This clonotype turned up a few times. The chain is built from TRBV30 and TRBJ1-5; perhaps TRBD1 as D (5 bases). The germline V and J ends were trimmed by 3 bases and 4 bases, with 10 bases remaining between them. Germline-derived CDR1 and CDR2 are GTSNPN and SVGIG (reference sequence). This CDR3 is built from 13 residues. In nucleotides, the CDR3 is TGTGCCTGGAGAGCCGGGGGGAATCAGCCCCAGCATTTT. It encodes CAWRAGGNQPQHF.

This chain links TRBV6-2 or TRBV6-3 with TRBJ2-5; a weak D match, TRBD1 (5 bases). Trimming removed 6 bases from V and 5 bases from J, with 13 bases in between. The CDR3 is made up of 13 amino acids. In germline, CDR1 is MNHEY, CDR2 SVGEGT. The CDR3: CASSRQTGETQYF. CDR3 in DNA: TGTGCCAGCAGCCGACAGACCGGGGAGACCCAGTACTTC.

In this sample, this clonotype turned up a few times. The chain combines TRBV20-1 with TRBJ1-1; unclear D gene. CDR3 length: 13 amino acids. V was shortened by 3 bases and J by 2 bases, with 10 bases between the two germline ends. Germline lookup yields CDR1 DFQATT and CDR2 SNEGSKA (reference sequence). This chain's CDR3 is CSARRVSNTEAFF. The DNA of the CDR3 is TGCAGTGCTAGGAGAGTCTCTAACACTGAAGCTTTCTTT.

This clonotype was recorded a few times. The CDR3, as DNA: TGCAGTGCTGGACAGCGGGAAGAGACCCAGTACTTC. Amino acid sequence: CSAGQREETQYF. This chain uses TRBV20-1 with TRBJ2-5; either TRBD1 or TRBD2 may supply D (6 bases each). Trimming removed 5 bases from V and 3 bases from J, with 10 bases in between. The CDR3 consists of 12 residues. CDR1 is DFQATT, CDR2 SNEGSKA, per germline (reference sequence).

The chain joins TRBV20-1 to TRBJ1-1; possibly TRBD1 for D (5 bases). Trimming shortened V by 5 bases and J by 0 bases, and 16 bases separated the two germline ends. The V gene's germline CDR1 is DFQATT and CDR2 SNEGSKA (reference sequence). The CDR3 consists of 15 residues. The CDR3 nucleotides read TGCAGTGCTTATAGACCCGGGACCATGAACACTGAAGCTTTCTTT. The encoded protein is CSAYRPGTMNTEAFF.

By share, this clonotype ranks as medium-sized. The V call is TRBV6-1, the J call TRBJ1-5; maybe TRBD1 (6 bases). The CDR3 runs 15 residues. From germline, CDR1 is MNHNS and CDR2 SASEGT. Trimming shortened V by 1 base and J by 7 bases, and 14 bases separated the two germline ends. The CDR3 DNA is TGTGCCAGCAGTGAAGGGACAGAAGGTCACCAGCCCCAGCATTTT. The encoded protein is CASSEGTEGHQPQHF.

V gene TRBV7-9 combines with J gene TRBJ1-4, with D possibly TRBD1 on 6 matching bases. The CDR3 sequence is 13 residues long. V lost 7 bases, J lost 8 bases, and 14 bases lay in between. Germline CDR1 SEHNR, CDR2 FQNEAQ (reference sequence). The chain's CDR3 is CASIRGQGEKLFF. CDR3 coding DNA: TGTGCCAGCATTCGGGGGCAGGGGGAAAAACTGTTTTTT.

This chain uses TRBV6-1 with TRBJ2-3; D unclear. This CDR3 has 11 amino acids. The germline V gene encodes CDR1 MNHNS and CDR2 SASEGT. Trimming stripped 11 bases from V and 3 bases from J, with 9 bases between. CDR3 in DNA: TGTGCCGGATTAGCTACAGATACGCAGTATTTT. It specifies CAGLATDTQYF.

This clonotype was found a few times. The chain employs TRBV25-1 and TRBJ2-3, with a tentative D call TRBD1 (5 bases). CDR1 and CDR2 from the germline V gene are MGHDK and SYGVNS. Trimming stripped 4 bases from V and 5 bases from J, with 7 bases between. The CDR3 extends over 12 amino acids. The CDR3 protein is CASSGQGDTQYF. The CDR3 bases are TGTGCCAGCAGTGGTCAGGGAGATACGCAGTATTTT.

This clonotype was found once. This chain joins TRBV20-1 and TRBJ2-7; D might be TRBD2 (6 bases). Germline CDR1 DFQATT, CDR2 SNEGSKA (reference sequence). Trimming shortened V by 3 bases and J by 7 bases, and 16 bases separated the two germline ends. CDR3 length: 13 amino acids. CDR3 DNA sequence: TGCAGTGCTAGTGCATTAGCGGAGCGGGAGCAGTACTTC. Amino acids: CSASALAEREQYF.

This clonotype was picked up a small number of times. This chain links TRBV11-2 with TRBJ1-1, with D unresolved. Per the germline V gene, CDR1 is SGHAT and CDR2 is FQNNGV. The CDR3 has 12 amino acids. Trimming took off 8 bases at V and 5 bases at J, with 12 bases between the two ends. DNA for the CDR3: TGTGCCAGCTCCACAAGTGTTACTGAAGCTTTCTTT. It encodes CASSTSVTEAFF.

This clonotype was counted a few times. The chain combines TRBV2 with TRBJ1-5; a weak D match, TRBD1 (5 bases). Deletions cut 5 bases from V and 5 bases from J, with 13 bases between. The CDR3 is 14 amino acids. Germline V CDR1 and CDR2: SNHLY, FYNNEI. CDR3 residues: CASSRDRGYQPQHF. CDR3 coding DNA: TGTGCCAGCAGTCGAGACAGAGGATATCAGCCCCAGCATTTT.

This clonotype came up a few times. This sequence joins TRBV19 and TRBJ1-5; D is uncertain. Germline lookup yields CDR1 LNHDA and CDR2 SQIVND (reference sequence). This CDR3 is built from 15 residues. V lost 3 bases and J lost 5, with 14 bases in between. CDR3 coding DNA: TGTGCCAGTAGTATCTATGACGGCCGAGATCAGCCCCAGCATTTT. Translation: CASSIYDGRDQPQHF.

The V call is TRBV11-3, the J call TRBJ1-6; D gene ambiguous. CDR1 is SGHNT, CDR2 YENEEA, per germline. The germline V and J ends were trimmed by 5 bases and 5 bases, with 7 bases remaining between them. CDR3 length equals 13 residues. This CDR3 is CASSPRNNSPLHF. CDR3 DNA sequence: TGTGCCAGCAGCCCTCGGAATAATTCACCCCTCCACTTT.

The CDR3 nucleotides read TGTGCCAGCAGTGCGAATGTAGACACTGAAGCTTTCTTT. Residues: CASSANVDTEAFF. The chain recombines TRBV25-1 with TRBJ1-1; D is unclear. The germline V gene has CDR1 MGHDK and CDR2 SYGVNS. Trimming removed 4 bases from V and 3 bases from J, with 9 bases in between. The CDR3 has 13 amino acids.

This clonotype was detected only a few times. V gene TRBV20-1 combines with J gene TRBJ1-5; TRBD1 might be the D (5 bases). With 5 bases removed from V and 0 bases from J, the gap between germline ends came to 17 bases. CDR1 and CDR2 from the germline V gene are DFQATT and SNEGSKA (reference sequence). The CDR3 runs 16 residues. The DNA of the CDR3 is TGCAGTGCTTCGGGACTTCAGGGATATAGCAATCAGCCCCAGCATTTT. It encodes CSASGLQGYSNQPQHF.

V usage is TRBV5-6 and J usage is TRBJ1-5; D is uncertain. V was shortened by 1 base and J by 3 bases, with 8 bases between the two germline ends. Germline V CDR1 and CDR2: SGHDT, YYEEEE. CDR3 length: 14 residues. The CDR3 sequence: CASSLRGINQPQHF. The CDR3 bases are TGTGCCAGCAGCTTGCGGGGTATCAATCAGCCCCAGCATTTT. Full variable domain (rest looked up from reference TRBV5-6 and TRBJ1-5): DAGVTQSPTHLIKTRGQQVTLRCSPKSGHDTVSWYQQALGQGPQFIFQYYEEEERQRGNFPDRFSGHQFPNYSSELNVNALLLGDSALYLCASSLRGINQPQHFGDGTRLSIL.

The rearrangement joins TRBV11-1 to TRBJ2-5; 9 nucleotides match TRBD1. The germline V gene has CDR1 SGHAT and CDR2 FQDESV (reference sequence). This CDR3 comprises 17 residues. V shed 5 bases and J 0 bases; nucleotides not matched to a gene: 10. CDR3 in amino acids: CASSRETGGLYQETQYF. In nucleotides, the CDR3 is TGTGCCAGCAGCCGAGAAACAGGGGGCCTGTACCAAGAGACCCAGTACTTC.

This clonotype was seen a few times. The chain joins TRBV7-2 to TRBJ2-7, with D unresolved. CDR1 SGHTA and CDR2 FQGNSA come from the germline V gene. V lost 2 bases, J lost 2 bases, and 10 bases lay in between. The CDR3 is made up of 14 amino acids. CDR3 amino acids: CASSLQDGPYEQYF. The CDR3 DNA reads TGTGCCAGCAGCTTACAGGACGGCCCCTACGAGCAGTACTTC.

J is TRBJ2-7 and V is TRBV20-1; perhaps TRBD1 as D (6 bases). Germline values: CDR1 DFQATT, CDR2 SNEGSKA (reference sequence). This CDR3 has 11 amino acids. Between the trimmed V and J ends, which lost 1 base and 9 bases, there was a span of 10 bases. The CDR3 DNA is TGCAGTGCTAGAGCTGGGGGCGGGCAGTACTTC. Protein: CSARAGGGQYF.

Only one count was recorded for this clonotype. This chain connects TRBV6-1 to TRBJ1-4; 7 bases are shared with TRBD1. J lost 7 bases, V lost 4 bases, and 6 bases had no gene match. CDR3 length: 14 residues. Germline V gene data show CDR1 as MNHNS and CDR2 as SASEGT. In nucleotides, the CDR3 is TGTGCCAGCAGTGTTACAGGGGAGGTTGAAAAACTGTTTTTT. Its protein is CASSVTGEVEKLFF.

This clonotype was seen a single time. The chain uses TRBV7-2 and TRBJ2-1; no reliable D call. Per the germline V gene, CDR1 is SGHTA and CDR2 is FQGNSA. The V and J ends lost 6 bases and 10 bases respectively, with 13 bases between them. This CDR3 contains 12 residues. DNA of the CDR3: TGTGCCAGCAGTCGGACCCTGCGGGAGCAGTTCTTC. It yields the protein CASSRTLREQFF.

Note on this clonotype: One end of the junction is discordant with germline, which a read error may explain. The V call is TRBV12-3 or TRBV12-4, the J call TRBJ1-5; tentative D call: TRBD1 (5 bases). This CDR3 has 13 amino acids. Written as DNA, the CDR3 is TGTGGCAGCAGTTGGGGGGGAAGGCAGCCCCAGCATTTT. It translates to CGSSWGGRQPQHF.

The CDR3 region is CASSTRQGPDTQYF. As DNA, the CDR3 is TGTGCCAGCAGTACCCGACAGGGCCCAGATACGCAGTATTTT. The gene calls are TRBV27 and TRBJ2-3, with TRBD1 identical over 7 bases. J gave up 4 bases and V 5 bases, and 6 bases lay outside the gene matches. Germline loops: CDR1 MNHEY, CDR2 SMNVEV (reference sequence). This CDR3 is 14 amino acids long.